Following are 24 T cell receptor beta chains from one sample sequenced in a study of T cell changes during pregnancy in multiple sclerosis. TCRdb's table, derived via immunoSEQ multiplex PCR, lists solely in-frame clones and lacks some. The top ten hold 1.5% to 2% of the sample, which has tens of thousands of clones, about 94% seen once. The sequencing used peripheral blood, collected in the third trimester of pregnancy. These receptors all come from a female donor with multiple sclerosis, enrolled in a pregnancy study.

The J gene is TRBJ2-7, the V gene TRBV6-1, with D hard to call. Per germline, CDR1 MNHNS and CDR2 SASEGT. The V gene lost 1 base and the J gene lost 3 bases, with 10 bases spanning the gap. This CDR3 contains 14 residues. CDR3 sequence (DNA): TGTGCCAGCAGTGAAGGAGGCGCCGACTACGAGCAGTACTTC. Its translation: CASSEGGADYEQYF.

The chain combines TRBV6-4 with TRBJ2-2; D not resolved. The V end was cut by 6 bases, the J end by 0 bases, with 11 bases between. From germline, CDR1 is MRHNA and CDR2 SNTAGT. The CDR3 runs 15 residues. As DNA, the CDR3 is TGTGCCAGCAGCGAAGCTGCGACGAACACCGGGGAGCTGTTTTTT. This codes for CASSEAATNTGELFF.

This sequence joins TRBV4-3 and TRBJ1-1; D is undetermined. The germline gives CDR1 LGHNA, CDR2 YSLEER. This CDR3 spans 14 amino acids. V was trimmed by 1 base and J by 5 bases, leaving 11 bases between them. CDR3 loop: CASSQGSTGTEAFF. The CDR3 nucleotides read TGCGCCAGCAGCCAAGGATCTACGGGGACTGAAGCTTTCTTT.

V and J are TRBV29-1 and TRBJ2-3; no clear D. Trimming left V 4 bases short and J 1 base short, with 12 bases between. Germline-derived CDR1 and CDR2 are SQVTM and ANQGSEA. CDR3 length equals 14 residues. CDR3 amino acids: CSVGGISGTDTQYF. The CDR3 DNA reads TGCAGCGTTGGAGGTATTTCGGGCACAGATACGCAGTATTTT.

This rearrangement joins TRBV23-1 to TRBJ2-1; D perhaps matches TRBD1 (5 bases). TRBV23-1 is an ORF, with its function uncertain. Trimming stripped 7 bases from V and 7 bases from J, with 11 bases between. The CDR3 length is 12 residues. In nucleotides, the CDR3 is TGCGCCAGCACCAATCAGGGTAATGAGCAGTTCTTC. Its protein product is CASTNQGNEQFF.

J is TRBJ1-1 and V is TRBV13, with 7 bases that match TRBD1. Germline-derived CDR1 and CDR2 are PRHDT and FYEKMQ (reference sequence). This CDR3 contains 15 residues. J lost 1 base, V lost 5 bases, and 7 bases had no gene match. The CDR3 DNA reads TGTGCCAGCAGCACCTGGAACAGGGGGAACACTGAAGCTTTCTTT. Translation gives CASSTWNRGNTEAFF. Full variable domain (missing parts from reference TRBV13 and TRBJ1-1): AAGVIQSPRHLIKEKRETATLKCYPIPRHDTVYWYQQGPGQDPQFLISFYEKMQSDKGSIPDRFSAQQFSDYHSELNMSSLELGDSALYFCASSTWNRGNTEAFFGQGTRLTVV.

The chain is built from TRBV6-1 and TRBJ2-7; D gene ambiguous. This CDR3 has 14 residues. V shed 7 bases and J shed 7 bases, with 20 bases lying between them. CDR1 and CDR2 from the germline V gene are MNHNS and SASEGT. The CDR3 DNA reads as TGTGCCAGCACAACCCACCTGGTCCGCACAGAGCAGTACTTC. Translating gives CASTTHLVRTEQYF.

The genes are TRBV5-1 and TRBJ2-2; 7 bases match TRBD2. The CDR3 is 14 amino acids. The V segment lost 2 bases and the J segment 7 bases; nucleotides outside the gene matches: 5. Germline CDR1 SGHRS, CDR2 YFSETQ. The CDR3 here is CASSFNRGDGELFF. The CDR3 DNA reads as TGCGCCAGCAGCTTTAACCGGGGGGACGGGGAGCTGTTTTTT.

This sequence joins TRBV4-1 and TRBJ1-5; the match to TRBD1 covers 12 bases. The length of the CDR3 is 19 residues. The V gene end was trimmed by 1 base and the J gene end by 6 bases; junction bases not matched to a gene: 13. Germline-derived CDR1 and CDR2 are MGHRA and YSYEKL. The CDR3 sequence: CASSQAGGQGAPRGQPQHF. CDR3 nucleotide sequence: TGCGCCAGCAGCCAAGCGGGGGGACAGGGGGCGCCTAGAGGTCAGCCCCAGCATTTT.

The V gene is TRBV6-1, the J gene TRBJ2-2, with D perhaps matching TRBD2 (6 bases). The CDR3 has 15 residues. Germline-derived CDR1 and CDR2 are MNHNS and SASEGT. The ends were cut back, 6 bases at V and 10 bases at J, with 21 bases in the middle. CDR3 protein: CASSPGTDDRMELFF. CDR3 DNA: TGTGCCAGCAGCCCGGGGACTGACGACCGGATGGAGCTGTTTTTT.

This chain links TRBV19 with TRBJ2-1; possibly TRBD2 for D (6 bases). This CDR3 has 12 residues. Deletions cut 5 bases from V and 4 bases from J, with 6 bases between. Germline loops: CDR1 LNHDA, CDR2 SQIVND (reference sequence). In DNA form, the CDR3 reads TGTGCCAGTAGTGGAGGGTACAATGAGCAGTTCTTC. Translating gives CASSGGYNEQFF.

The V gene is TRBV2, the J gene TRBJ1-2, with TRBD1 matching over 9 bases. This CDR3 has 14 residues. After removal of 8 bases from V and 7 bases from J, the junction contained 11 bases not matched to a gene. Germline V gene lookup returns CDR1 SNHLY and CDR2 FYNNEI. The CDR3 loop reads CASRDRVILFGYTF. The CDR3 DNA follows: TGTGCCAGCCGGGACAGGGTCATCCTTTTTGGCTACACCTTC.

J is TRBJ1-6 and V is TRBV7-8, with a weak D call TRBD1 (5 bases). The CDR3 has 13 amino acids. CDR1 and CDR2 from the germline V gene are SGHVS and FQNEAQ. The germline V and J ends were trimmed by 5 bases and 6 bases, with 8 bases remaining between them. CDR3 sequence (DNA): TGTGCCAGCAGCCACCAGGGTAATTCACCCCTCCACTTT. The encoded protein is CASSHQGNSPLHF.

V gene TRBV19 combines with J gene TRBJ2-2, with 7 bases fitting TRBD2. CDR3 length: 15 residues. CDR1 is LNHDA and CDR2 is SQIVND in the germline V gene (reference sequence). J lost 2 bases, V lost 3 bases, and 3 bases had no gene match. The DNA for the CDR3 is TGTGCCAGTAGTATTGGCGGGGGAAACACCGGGGAGCTGTTTTTT. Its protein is CASSIGGGNTGELFF. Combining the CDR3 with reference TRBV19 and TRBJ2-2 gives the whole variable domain DGGITQSPKYLFRKEGQNVTLSCEQNLNHDAMYWYRQDPGQGLRLIYYSQIVNDFQKGDIAEGYSVSREKKESFPLTVTSAQKNPTAFYLCASSIGGGNTGELFFGEGSRLTVL.

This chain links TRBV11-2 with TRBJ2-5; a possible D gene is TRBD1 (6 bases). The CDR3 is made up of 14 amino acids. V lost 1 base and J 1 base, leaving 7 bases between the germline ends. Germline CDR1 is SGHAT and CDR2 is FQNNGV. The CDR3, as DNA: TGTGCCAGCAGCTTAGCAGGGGCCCAAGAGACCCAGTACTTC. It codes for CASSLAGAQETQYF.

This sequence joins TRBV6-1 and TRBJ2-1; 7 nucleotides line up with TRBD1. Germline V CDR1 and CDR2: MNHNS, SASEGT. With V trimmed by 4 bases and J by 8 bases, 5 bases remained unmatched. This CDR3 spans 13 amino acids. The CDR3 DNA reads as TGTGCCAGCAGTGTAACAGGGGTCCATGAGCAGTTCTTC. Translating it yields CASSVTGVHEQFF.

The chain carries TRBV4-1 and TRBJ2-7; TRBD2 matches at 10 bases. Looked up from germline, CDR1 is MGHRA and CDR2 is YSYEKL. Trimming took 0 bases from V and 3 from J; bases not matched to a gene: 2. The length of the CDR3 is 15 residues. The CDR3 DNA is TGCGCCAGCAGCCAAGAACTAGCGGGGTTCTACGAGCAGTACTTC. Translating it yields CASSQELAGFYEQYF.

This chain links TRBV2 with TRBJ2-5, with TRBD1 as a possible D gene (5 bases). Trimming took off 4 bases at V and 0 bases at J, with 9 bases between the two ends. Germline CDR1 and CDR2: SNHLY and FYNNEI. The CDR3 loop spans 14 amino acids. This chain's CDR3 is CASSGRQYQETQYF. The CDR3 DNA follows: TGTGCCAGCAGTGGGAGACAGTACCAAGAGACCCAGTACTTC.

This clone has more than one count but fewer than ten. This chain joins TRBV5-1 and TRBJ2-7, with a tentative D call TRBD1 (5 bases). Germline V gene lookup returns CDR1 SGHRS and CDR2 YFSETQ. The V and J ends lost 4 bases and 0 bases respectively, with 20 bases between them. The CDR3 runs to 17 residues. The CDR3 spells CASSAGNGGRRSYEQYF. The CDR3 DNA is TGCGCCAGCAGCGCAGGGAACGGCGGCCGCCGCTCCTACGAGCAGTACTTC.

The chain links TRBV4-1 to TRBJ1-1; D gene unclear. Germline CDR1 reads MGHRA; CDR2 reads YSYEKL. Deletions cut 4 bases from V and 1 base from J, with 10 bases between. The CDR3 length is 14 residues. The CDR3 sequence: CASSRQNTNTEAFF. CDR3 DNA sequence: TGCGCCAGCAGCCGTCAGAACACGAACACTGAAGCTTTCTTT.

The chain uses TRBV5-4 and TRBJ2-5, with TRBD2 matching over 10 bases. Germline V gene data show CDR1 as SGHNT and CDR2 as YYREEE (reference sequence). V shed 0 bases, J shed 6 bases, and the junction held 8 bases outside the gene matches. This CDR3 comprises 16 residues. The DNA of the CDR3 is TGTGCCAGCAGCTTGGCCAGCGGGGGGGTAATAAAGACCCAGTACTTC. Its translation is CASSLASGGVIKTQYF.

The CDR3 protein is CASSEWRAVSGNTIYF. DNA for the CDR3: TGCGCCAGCAGCGAGTGGCGGGCCGTCTCTGGAAACACCATATATTTT. The chain carries TRBV4-1 and TRBJ1-3; D call uncertain. Germline assignment: CDR1 MGHRA and CDR2 YSYEKL. The CDR3 is 16 amino acids. Trimming cost V 5 bases and J 0 bases, with 14 bases left between them.

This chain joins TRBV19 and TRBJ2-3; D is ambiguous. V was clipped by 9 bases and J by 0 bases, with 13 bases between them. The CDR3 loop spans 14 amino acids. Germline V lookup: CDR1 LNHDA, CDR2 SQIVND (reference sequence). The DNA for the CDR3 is TGTGCCAGCAGGTCCATTAAGAGCACAGATACGCAGTATTTT. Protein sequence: CASRSIKSTDTQYF.

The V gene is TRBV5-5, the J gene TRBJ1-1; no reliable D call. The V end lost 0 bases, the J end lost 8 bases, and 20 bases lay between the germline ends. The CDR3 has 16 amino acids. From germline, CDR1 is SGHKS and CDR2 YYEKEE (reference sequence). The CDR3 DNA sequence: TGTGCCAGCAGCTTGGAGGTTCGGCAGGCCCCGGGGGAAGCTTTCTTT. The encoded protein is CASSLEVRQAPGEAFF.